The 27 T cell receptor beta chains given below trace back to one sample, sequenced in a study of beta chain features in type 1 diabetes. Study observations and caveats: There was a moderate but significant shortening of TCRB CDR3s in all four CD4+ subsets of Type 1 diabetes patients.

Expressed TCRB transcripts were sequenced, since all the RNA that had been isolated was reverse transcribed. Only in-frame clones appear in the TCRdb table, and some are missing; sequencing was by immunoSEQ multiplex PCR. The sample lists 300,000 or so clones, roughly 13% occurring once. No antigen has been assigned to these receptors. The sample taken for sequencing was naive CD4+ T cells from blood. These receptors were collected from a man aged 25-45 years with type 1 diabetes.

V usage is TRBV2 and J usage is TRBJ1-1, with a tentative D call TRBD1 (5 bases). The CDR3 has 13 amino acids. Germline-derived CDR1 and CDR2 are SNHLY and FYNNEI. Deletions cut 8 bases from V and 1 base from J, with 11 bases between. The CDR3 is CASGEDTNTEAFF. The DNA for the CDR3 is TGTGCCAGCGGGGAGGACACGAACACTGAAGCTTTCTTT. The entire variable domain, with the rest obtained from reference TRBV2 and TRBJ1-1, is as follows: EPEVTQTPSHQVTQMGQEVILRCVPISNHLYFYWYRQILGQKVEFLVSFYNNEISEKSEIFDDQFSVERPDGSNFTLKIRSTKLEDSAMYFCASGEDTNTEAFFGQGTRLTVV.

This clone appeared a few times. The chain links TRBV7-9 to TRBJ1-1, with a weak D call TRBD1 (6 bases). CDR1 and CDR2 (germline): SEHNR, FQNEAQ (reference sequence). V gave up 5 bases and J gave up 1 base, with 14 bases separating them. This CDR3 comprises 15 residues. The CDR3 DNA reads TGTGCCAGCAGCCCAGGGGTGGGGGCGAACACTGAAGCTTTCTTT. This gives the protein CASSPGVGANTEAFF.

There are a few counts of this clone. V gene TRBV7-9 combines with J gene TRBJ1-4, with no clear D. Trimming left V 5 bases short and J 1 base short, with 8 bases between. The CDR3 covers 14 residues. Germline V CDR1 and CDR2: SEHNR, FQNEAQ (reference sequence). The CDR3, as DNA: TGTGCCAGCAGCGGCCCCATAACTAATGAAAAACTGTTTTTT. Translation gives CASSGPITNEKLFF.

This clone was counted a few times. The rearrangement uses TRBV7-2 and TRBJ2-5; the D is unclear. Trimming took 5 bases from V and 5 from J, leaving 12 bases between them. Germline values: CDR1 SGHTA, CDR2 FQGNSA. The CDR3 consists of 13 residues. CDR3 sequence: CASSPRWRETQYF. CDR3 coding DNA: TGTGCCAGCAGCCCGAGGTGGCGGGAGACCCAGTACTTC.

This clone showed up just a few times. This chain uses TRBV19 with TRBJ2-3, with D possibly matching TRBD1 (5 bases). V was cut by 1 base and J by 2 bases, with 7 bases left in between. The length of the CDR3 is 14 residues. Germline-derived CDR1 and CDR2 are LNHDA and SQIVND (reference sequence). As DNA, the CDR3 is TGTGCCAGTAGTATAGGCGGACACACAGATACGCAGTATTTT. Protein product: CASSIGGHTDTQYF. Filled out from reference TRBV19 and TRBJ2-3, the complete variable domain reads DGGITQSPKYLFRKEGQNVTLSCEQNLNHDAMYWYRQDPGQGLRLIYYSQIVNDFQKGDIAEGYSVSREKKESFPLTVTSAQKNPTAFYLCASSIGGHTDTQYFGPGTRLTVL.

The chain uses TRBV2 and TRBJ1-3; D gene ambiguous. Germline-derived CDR1 and CDR2 are SNHLY and FYNNEI. This CDR3 region has 14 residues. Trimming took off 7 bases at V and 5 bases at J, with 15 bases between the two ends. CDR3 sequence: CASKELGVRNTIYF. The DNA for the CDR3 is TGTGCCAGCAAGGAGTTAGGTGTACGAAACACCATATATTTT. Complete variable domain (other parts from reference TRBV2 and TRBJ1-3): EPEVTQTPSHQVTQMGQEVILRCVPISNHLYFYWYRQILGQKVEFLVSFYNNEISEKSEIFDDQFSVERPDGSNFTLKIRSTKLEDSAMYFCASKELGVRNTIYFGEGSWLTVV.

This clone has only a few counts. The V gene is TRBV7-2, the J gene TRBJ2-7; D is uncertain. Germline lookup yields CDR1 SGHTA and CDR2 FQGNSA. CDR3 length equals 12 residues. V was pared by 1 base and J by 6 bases, with 7 bases between. The CDR3 DNA is TGTGCCAGCAGCTTAGGGGCCCGCGAGCAGTACTTC. It specifies CASSLGAREQYF.

This clone was observed a handful of times. V and J are TRBV7-2 and TRBJ2-1; 7 nucleotides align to TRBD2. CDR1 is SGHTA and CDR2 is FQGNSA in the germline V gene. The CDR3 loop spans 14 amino acids. Trimming removed 0 bases from V and 6 bases from J; junction bases left unmatched: 2. This chain's CDR3 is CASSLALAVNEQFF. For the CDR3, the DNA is TGTGCCAGCAGCTTAGCCCTAGCGGTCAATGAGCAGTTCTTC. The variable domain in full, with the rest retrieved from reference TRBV7-2 and TRBJ2-1, is GAGVSQSPSNKVTEKGKDVELRCDPISGHTALYWYRQSLGQGLEFLIYFQGNSAPDKSGLPSDRFSAERTGGSVSTLTIQRTQQEDSAVYLCASSLALAVNEQFFGPGTRLTVL.

The V call is TRBV15, the J call TRBJ2-7, with TRBD1 identical over 10 bases. Trimming cost V 1 base and J 5 bases; bases outside gene matches: 5. CDR3 length equals 15 residues. Germline CDR1 LNHNV, CDR2 YYDKDF (reference sequence). CDR3 nucleotides: TGTGCCACCAGCAGAGGGGACAGGGGTGACCACGAGCAGTACTTC. Its protein product is CATSRGDRGDHEQYF.

About this clone: Within the sample, other DNA sequences also encode this same CDR3. CDR3 in DNA: TGTGCCAGCAGCCCGGGACTAGCGGGACAAGAGACCCAGTACTTC. This encodes CASSPGLAGQETQYF. This chain links TRBV7-9 with TRBJ2-5; 13 nucleotides line up with TRBD2. The trim removed 5 bases at V and 2 bases at J, leaving 2 bases unmatched. The CDR3 has 15 amino acids. Germline CDR1 and CDR2: SEHNR and FQNEAQ (reference sequence).

This clone was observed a handful of times. The chain carries TRBV7-3 and TRBJ2-7, with a possible D match to TRBD2 (6 bases). Looked up from germline, CDR1 is SGHTA and CDR2 is FQGTGA. The V and J ends lost 5 bases and 3 bases respectively, with 17 bases between them. CDR3 length equals 15 residues. The CDR3 loop is CASSLRGGNDYEQYF. The CDR3 region has the DNA TGTGCCAGCAGCCTGCGTGGCGGGAACGACTACGAGCAGTACTTC.

The rearrangement links TRBV7-3 to TRBJ2-6, with D hard to call. The CDR3 consists of 16 residues. The V end was cut by 6 bases, the J end by 0 bases, with 12 bases between. Germline assignment: CDR1 SGHTA and CDR2 FQGTGA. The CDR3 is CASRSSRNSGANVLTF. DNA of the CDR3: TGTGCCAGCAGATCTTCGAGGAACTCTGGGGCCAACGTCCTGACTTTC.

J is TRBJ2-7 and V is TRBV7-9; D not certain. This CDR3 is built from 12 residues. Trimming left V 5 bases short and J 5 bases short, with 10 bases between. CDR1 and CDR2 (germline): SEHNR, FQNEAQ (reference sequence). CDR3 bases: TGTGCCAGCAGCCCCTCGTTTCACGAGCAGTACTTC. It specifies CASSPSFHEQYF.

This clone occurred a few times. This chain joins TRBV29-1 and TRBJ2-1; 10 bases are a match to TRBD1. The germline V gene has CDR1 SQVTM and CDR2 ANQGSEA. The CDR3 covers 11 residues. The J segment lost 8 bases and the V segment lost 6 bases, leaving 1 base of the junction unmatched. CDR3 sequence reads: CSVGQGDEQFF. The CDR3 DNA follows: TGCAGCGTCGGACAGGGGGATGAGCAGTTCTTC.

A few counts support this clone. J is TRBJ2-5 and V is TRBV7-9; TRBD2 matches at 7 bases. V lost 5 bases to trimming and J lost 2 bases; unmatched junction nucleotides: 5. The CDR3 runs 14 residues. Germline CDR1 and CDR2: SEHNR and FQNEAQ (reference sequence). CDR3: CASSRMGGQETQYF. In DNA, the CDR3 is TGTGCCAGCAGCCGTATGGGGGGGCAAGAGACCCAGTACTTC.

This chain uses TRBV29-1 with TRBJ2-5; a possible D gene is TRBD1 (6 bases). CDR1 SQVTM and CDR2 ANQGSEA come from the germline V gene. The CDR3 extends over 13 amino acids. V was trimmed by 3 bases and J by 7 bases, leaving 15 bases between them. CDR3: CSVEELQGVTQYF. CDR3 nucleotide sequence: TGCAGCGTTGAGGAGTTACAGGGAGTGACCCAGTACTTC.

There are a few counts of this clone. Different DNA sequences within this sample yield the same CDR3. The J gene is TRBJ1-1, the V gene TRBV7-9, with 7 nucleotides matching TRBD1. CDR3 length equals 14 residues. V was clipped by 6 bases and J by 0 bases; unmatched bases: 4. Germline V gives CDR1 SEHNR, CDR2 FQNEAQ (reference sequence). DNA of the CDR3: TGTGCCAGCAGTTTACAGGGGCTGAACACTGAAGCTTTCTTT. This encodes CASSLQGLNTEAFF.

The chain combines TRBV19 with TRBJ2-7, with 9 bases matching TRBD1. CDR3 size: 15 residues. CDR1 is LNHDA, CDR2 SQIVND, per germline (reference sequence). The J segment lost 1 base and the V segment lost 5 bases, leaving 6 bases of the junction unmatched. The CDR3 nucleotides are TGTGCCAGTAGTCCCCGGGGACAGGGTTCCTACGAGCAGTACTTC. It translates to CASSPRGQGSYEQYF.

This chain links TRBV5-1 with TRBJ2-5; the match to TRBD2 covers 11 bases. The CDR3 loop spans 15 amino acids. CDR1 and CDR2 from the germline V gene are SGHRS and YFSETQ. Trimming took 7 bases from V and 0 from J; bases not matched to a gene: 5. The CDR3 here is CASAPGLADQETQYF. CDR3 bases: TGCGCCAGCGCGCCGGGACTAGCGGACCAAGAGACCCAGTACTTC.

The J gene is TRBJ1-1, the V gene TRBV28; 9 bases are a match to TRBD1. CDR1 is MDHEN, CDR2 SYDVKM, per germline. V shed 6 bases and J 5 bases; nucleotides not matched to a gene: 10. There are 15 residues in the CDR3. CDR3 in DNA: TGTGCCAGCAGACTCACAGGGGGCCCGAGGACTGAAGCTTTCTTT. It is translated as CASRLTGGPRTEAFF. The full variable domain, completed using reference TRBV28 and TRBJ1-1, is DVKVTQSSRYLVKRTGEKVFLECVQDMDHENMFWYRQDPGLGLRLIYFSYDVKMKEKGDIPEGYSVSREKKERFSLILESASTNQTSMYLCASRLTGGPRTEAFFGQGTRLTVV.

V is TRBV7-3 and J is TRBJ2-1; 9 bases align to TRBD2. The ends lost 5 bases at V and 7 bases at J; junction bases unmatched: 12. The CDR3 sequence is 16 residues long. CDR1 and CDR2 (germline): SGHTA, FQGTGA. CDR3 amino acids: CASSALTSGGVNEQFF. DNA for the CDR3: TGTGCCAGCAGCGCTCTGACTAGCGGAGGGGTTAATGAGCAGTTCTTC.

The chain employs TRBV7-3 and TRBJ2-3; 10 nucleotides align to TRBD2. The CDR3 covers 15 residues. V lost 4 bases, J lost 3 bases, and 4 bases stayed unmatched. Per the germline V gene, CDR1 is SGHTA and CDR2 is FQGTGA. The CDR3 loop reads CASSSSSGSTDTQYF. The CDR3 DNA reads TGTGCCAGCAGCTCCTCTAGCGGGAGTACAGATACGCAGTATTTT.

The genes are TRBV5-1 and TRBJ2-2; perhaps TRBD1 as D (6 bases). The V gene's germline CDR1 is SGHRS and CDR2 YFSETQ. The CDR3 totals 15 residues. Deletions cut 3 bases from V and 6 bases from J, with 15 bases between. The CDR3 sequence is CASSWLTGGAGELFF. CDR3 DNA sequence: TGCGCCAGCAGCTGGTTGACAGGTGGTGCCGGGGAGCTGTTTTTT.

This chain uses TRBV7-2 with TRBJ2-7; TRBD1 aligns across 7 bases. Germline loops: CDR1 SGHTA, CDR2 FQGNSA. This CDR3 spans 16 amino acids. V lost 1 base, J lost 3 bases, and 9 bases stayed unmatched. The CDR3 sequence: CASSLGGRDSIYEQYF. The CDR3 DNA reads as TGTGCCAGCAGCTTAGGGGGTCGGGACAGTATCTACGAGCAGTACTTC.

The table lists this clone with a few counts. The J gene is TRBJ2-2, the V gene TRBV19; D not certain. Trimming removed 4 bases at V and 4 bases at J, with 7 bases between. The germline CDR1 and CDR2 sequences are LNHDA and SQIVND (reference sequence). This CDR3 spans 13 amino acids. The CDR3 DNA is TGTGCCAGTAGTAGTAGCCCCACCGGGGAGCTGTTTTTT. This gives the protein CASSSSPTGELFF.

This sequence joins TRBV28 and TRBJ2-1; possible D gene TRBD2, 6 bases. The CDR3 extends over 11 amino acids. Germline V lookup: CDR1 MDHEN, CDR2 SYDVKM. The V end was cut by 6 bases, the J end by 13 bases, with 13 bases between. The CDR3 sequence: CASSPRGNQFF. The CDR3 DNA follows: TGTGCCAGCAGCCCCCGGGGGAATCAGTTCTTC.

This clone was counted a few times. The CDR3 sequence is CASSQDGTGEETQYF. The CDR3 DNA reads TGCGCCAGCAGCCAAGATGGGACAGGGGAAGAGACCCAGTACTTC. The V and J genes are TRBV4-3 and TRBJ2-5; 10 nucleotides match TRBD1. V lost 0 bases, J lost 3 bases, and 1 base stayed unmatched. Germline V lookup: CDR1 LGHNA, CDR2 YSLEER. The CDR3 extends over 15 amino acids.